These 20 T cell receptor beta chains were all obtained from the same sample, sequenced in a study of cytomegalovirus exposure and HLA in healthy donors. TCRdb's table, derived via immunoSEQ multiplex PCR, lists solely in-frame clones and lacks some. The table lists 180,000 or so clones, approximately 87% of them singletons. The specimen was PBMCs. Receptors were obtained from a woman aged 25 to 45 in good health and CMV-seronegative.

The CDR3 DNA reads TGCGCCAGCAGCTTGTCCGATATGACCTCGGGGCAGTTCTTC. Its translation is CASSLSDMTSGQFF. The chain joins TRBV5-1 to TRBJ2-1; no definite D call. Germline V gene sequence: CDR1 SGHRS, CDR2 YFSETQ. V was pared by 1 base and J by 12 bases, with 17 bases between. This CDR3 contains 14 residues.

The rearrangement uses TRBV6-5 and TRBJ2-5; TRBD2 agrees at 7 bases. The CDR3 spans 16 residues. Trimming removed 2 bases from V and 0 bases from J; junction bases left unmatched: 6. The germline V gene has CDR1 MNHEY and CDR2 SVGAGI. The CDR3 DNA sequence: TGTGCCAGCAGTTACCCGATCGGGGGGTACCAAGAGACCCAGTACTTC. Its protein is CASSYPIGGYQETQYF.

The chain uses TRBV6-6 and TRBJ1-5, with 11 bases fitting TRBD1. The junction had 11 bases not matched to a gene; V was cut back by 7 bases and J by 6 bases. The CDR3 extends over 16 amino acids. The germline V gene encodes CDR1 MNHNY and CDR2 SVGAGI (reference sequence). The CDR3 DNA is TGTGCCAGCATCCATGCGGACAGGGGGCTGGGTCAGCCCCAGCATTTT. It codes for CASIHADRGLGQPQHF.

The chain combines TRBV30 with TRBJ2-7, with 8 bases lining up with TRBD2. The CDR3 extends over 13 amino acids. The junction had 4 bases not matched to a gene; V was cut back by 1 base and J by 5 bases. Germline CDR1 and CDR2: GTSNPN and SVGIG (reference sequence). The CDR3 nucleotides are TGTGCCTGGAGTGGTGCGGGGGGAAACGAGCAGTACTTC. Its protein is CAWSGAGGNEQYF.

The chain employs TRBV7-8 and TRBJ2-3; D not certain. The CDR3 has 13 residues. The germline V gene has CDR1 SGHVS and CDR2 FQNEAQ. V was cut by 4 bases and J by 4 bases, with 9 bases left in between. This CDR3 is CASSSYEPDTQYF. Written as DNA, the CDR3 is TGTGCCAGCAGCTCTTACGAGCCAGATACGCAGTATTTT.

The chain couples TRBV19 to TRBJ1-1, with 10 bases fitting TRBD1. V lost 4 bases and J lost 6; bases outside the gene matches: 14. The length of the CDR3 is 17 residues. The germline CDR1 and CDR2 sequences are LNHDA and SQIVND (reference sequence). The CDR3 sequence: CASSTDRGFYRNPEAFF. CDR3 nucleotide sequence: TGTGCCAGTAGTACGGACAGGGGGTTTTATCGTAATCCTGAAGCTTTCTTT.

This rearrangement joins TRBV5-4 to TRBJ1-2; D is possibly TRBD1 (6 bases). The CDR3 is 15 amino acids. CDR1 is SGHNT, CDR2 YYREEE, per germline (reference sequence). The ends were cut back, 0 bases at V and 8 bases at J, with 17 bases in the middle. CDR3 DNA: TGTGCCAGCAGCTTGGATCCGGGGTCGGGGGGCGGCTACACCTTC. This codes for CASSLDPGSGGGYTF.

V usage is TRBV27 and J usage is TRBJ1-1, with unresolved D. The V gene lost 1 base and the J gene lost 5 bases, with 8 bases spanning the gap. This CDR3 contains 13 residues. CDR1 and CDR2 (germline): MNHEY, SMNVEV (reference sequence). In DNA, the CDR3 is TGTGCCAGCAGTTTATACCCGGGGACTGAAGCTTTCTTT. This gives the protein CASSLYPGTEAFF.

The gene calls are TRBV7-2 and TRBJ2-1; 8 bases fit TRBD1. Germline trimming cut 7 bases from V and 5 bases from J; bases unmatched to any gene: 7. This CDR3 region has 14 residues. The germline CDR1 and CDR2 sequences are SGHTA and FQGNSA. The CDR3 region has the DNA TGTGCCAGCAAAAGAGCAGGGGGCAACAATGAGCAGTTCTTC. Protein sequence: CASKRAGGNNEQFF.

This clone was found a few times. The chain has TRBV7-6 and TRBJ2-2; perhaps TRBD2 as D (5 bases). The CDR3 length is 15 residues. With 1 base removed from V and 4 bases from J, the gap between germline ends came to 10 bases. Germline CDR1 is SGHVS and CDR2 is FNYEAQ. The CDR3 protein is CASSLVGAGTGELFF. CDR3 nucleotides: TGTGCCAGCAGCTTAGTTGGTGCGGGCACCGGGGAGCTGTTTTTT.

V is TRBV7-9 and J is TRBJ1-4; 7 bases fit TRBD1. There are 15 residues in the CDR3. V trimming: 5 bases; J trimming: 3 bases; junction bases outside the gene matches: 6. Per the germline V gene, CDR1 is SEHNR and CDR2 is FQNEAQ (reference sequence). In DNA form, the CDR3 reads TGTGCCAGCAGCAACAACAGGGGTGCTAATGAAAAACTGTTTTTT. Its translation is CASSNNRGANEKLFF.

V usage is TRBV11-2 and J usage is TRBJ1-2; tentative D call: TRBD1 (5 bases). Germline-derived CDR1 and CDR2 are SGHAT and FQNNGV. V was shortened by 0 bases and J by 2 bases, with 10 bases between the two germline ends. The CDR3 has 15 residues. The CDR3 region is CASSLDGRANYGYTF. CDR3 DNA sequence: TGTGCCAGCAGCTTAGATGGCAGGGCGAACTATGGCTACACCTTC.

With regard to this clone: The junction and the germline gene differ at one end; a read error may be behind it. The chain has TRBV5-1 and TRBJ2-2; 7 nucleotides align to TRBD2. The CDR3 is 15 amino acids. Germline CDR1 is SGHRS and CDR2 is YFSETQ. The CDR3 bases are TGCGCCAGCAGCCTCGGGGGGTCGAATACCGGGGAGCTGTTTTTT. It translates to CASSLGGSNTGELFF. The complete variable domain, with remaining parts taken from reference TRBV5-1 and TRBJ2-2, reads KAGVTQTPRYLIKTRGQQVTLSCSPISGHRSVSWYQQTPGQGLQFLFEYFSETQRNKGNFPGRFSGRQFSNSRSEMNVSTLELGDSALYLCASSLGGSNTGELFFGEGSRLTVL.

The chain is built from TRBV18 and TRBJ1-2, with a weak D call TRBD1 (6 bases). The germline V and J ends were trimmed by 3 bases and 4 bases, with 15 bases remaining between them. The CDR3 spans 15 residues. In germline, CDR1 is KGHSH, CDR2 LQKENI. CDR3 in DNA: TGTGCCAGCTCACCGAGGACAGTCGAGAGCTATGGCTACACCTTC. Amino acids: CASSPRTVESYGYTF. The variable domain in full, completed from reference TRBV18 and TRBJ1-2, reads NAGVMQNPRHLVRRRGQEARLRCSPMKGHSHVYWYRQLPEEGLKFMVYLQKENIIDESGMPKERFSAEFPKEGPSILRIQQVVRGDSAAYFCASSPRTVESYGYTFGSGTRLTVV.

The CDR3 sequence is CSGKGENEKLFF. CDR3 nucleotides: TGCAGCGGGAAGGGGGAGAATGAAAAACTGTTTTTT. The rearrangement joins TRBV29-1 to TRBJ1-4, with a possible D match to TRBD1 (6 bases). Germline values: CDR1 SQVTM, CDR2 ANQGSEA. This CDR3 has 12 amino acids. Deletions cut 7 bases from V and 5 bases from J, with 11 bases between.

The chain recombines TRBV6-5 with TRBJ2-1, with D possibly matching TRBD2 (6 bases). The germline V gene encodes CDR1 MNHEY and CDR2 SVGAGI. V shed 7 bases and J shed 5 bases, with 15 bases lying between them. The CDR3 consists of 14 residues. This CDR3 reads CASTPSAGNNEQFF. Here the CDR3 DNA reads TGTGCCAGCACCCCCTCCGCGGGGAACAATGAGCAGTTCTTC.

This rearrangement joins TRBV6-4 to TRBJ2-3, with D perhaps TRBD2 (5 bases). V was cut by 0 bases and J by 0 bases, with 10 bases left in between. Per germline, CDR1 MRHNA and CDR2 SNTAGT. This CDR3 is built from 16 residues. The CDR3 DNA follows: TGTGCCAGCAGTGACTCGACGCGGGCTAGCACAGATACGCAGTATTTT. Protein sequence: CASSDSTRASTDTQYF.

This clone has more than one count but fewer than ten. This chain's CDR3 is CASRGTANHSPLHF. CDR3 in DNA: TGTGCCAGCAGGGGGACAGCCAATCATTCACCCCTCCACTTT. The rearrangement uses TRBV2 and TRBJ1-6; 7 bases align to TRBD1. The CDR3 sequence is 14 residues long. V gave up 6 bases and J gave up 8 bases; unmatched junction bases: 7. Germline V gives CDR1 SNHLY, CDR2 FYNNEI.

This clone was observed a handful of times. CDR3 loop: CASSADRVVGGYTF. The CDR3 DNA sequence: TGTGCCAGCAGTGCTGACAGGGTGGTGGGTGGCTACACCTTC. V is TRBV2 and J is TRBJ1-2; TRBD1 matches 7 bases. Trimming at V came to 4 bases and at J to 7 bases, leaving 9 bases not matched to a gene. The CDR3 runs to 14 residues. CDR1 and CDR2 (germline): SNHLY, FYNNEI.

The chain joins TRBV6-6 to TRBJ2-7; 7 bases map to TRBD1. V dropped 7 bases and J dropped 5; count of bases not matched to a gene: 14. Germline loops: CDR1 MNHNY, CDR2 SVGAGI (reference sequence). The length of the CDR3 is 15 residues. DNA for the CDR3: TGTGCCAGCATTGGGACAGACTACCCCACTAACGAGCAGTACTTC. This encodes CASIGTDYPTNEQYF.